This entry is about one T cell receptor beta chain. This clonotype was picked up many times. Its antigen is still unknown. Qualities for individual bases were not recorded, and no much larger clone is one base off. This sample is drawn from a study of T cell repertoires in cytomegalovirus infection (dated by TCRdb to the late 2010s). The study in broad terms: Because public TCR beta signatures pointed to carriage of CMV infection together with the matching HLA type, the HLA type of each donor mattered for the analysis.

What the research found in general, with its limitations: Cumulative frequency of public TCR beta family members discriminated carriers of CMV infection plus the relevant HLA type in this cohort and an independent 352-donor cohort. The ex vivo response was dominated by HLA-C-restricted CMV-specific TCR beta clonotypes, which also provided the single most frequent clonotype in two of eight donors.

Compared with germline, V lacks 1 base and J lacks 3 bases; bases without a gene match: 5. Reading from cysteine to phenylalanine, the CDR3 counts 15 amino acids. Of the read, only the CDR3 DNA is kept; its 45 bases are in frame from base 1. The germline V gene encodes CDR1 SGHTA and CDR2 FQGNSA. The sequencer was an Illumina HiSeq 1500. The public reads were reprocessed in TCRdb via fastp at Q25 and MiXCR, keeping in-frame beta chains. Merged by CDR3 protein, the rows form single entries marked with the most common genes and DNA. The sample profile shows just under 550,000 distinct CDR3 sequences; around 27% of them were found once. Clones ranked in the top ten supply about 13% of the sample.

Input material: PBMCs. This TCR was sampled from a human donor in good health (CMV status not recorded). Some clones in this sample may be carry-over from other donors' samples. The chain was built from TRBV7-2 and TRBJ1-1, and TRBD1 aligns with 7 junction nucleotides. The CDR3 amino acid sequence is: CASSLEGALHTEAFF. The nucleotide sequence is TGTGCCAGCAGCTTAGAGGGGGCATTACACACTGAAGCTTTCTTT.